This T cell receptor beta chain was sequenced in a study of T-cell memory formation after mild COVID-19. Whole-study context: TCR clusters showed largely donor specificity.

General observations from the study: Unconfirmed was the SARS-CoV-2 specificity of second-wave clones that peaked on day 37.

The CDR3 runs to 14 residues. V lost 0 bases and J 10 bases, leaving 15 bases between the germline ends. Germline CDR1 and CDR2: KGHSH and LQKENI. A word on this clonotype: What it binds is unknown.

TCR alpha and TCR beta cDNA libraries with sample barcodes and UMIs came from 5'RACE using constant-segment primers. Each CDR3 protein is one row after TCRdb ran MiXCR on the 5' RACE reads. Among under 300,000 distinct CDR3 sequences listed, approximately 10% were seen once. Sequencing was performed on PBMCs or a T cell subset sorted from them (not recorded which). This sequence originates from a man aged 18 to 29 who had mild COVID-19 (a few samples of this study predate the infection). Cell type and time point are not known. This rearrangement joins TRBV18 to TRBJ1-2, with no clear D. The CDR3 region is CASSPPVESSIYTF. The CDR3 DNA sequence: TGTGCCAGCTCACCACCGGTGGAATCCAGTATCTACACCTTC.